This note documents a single TCR beta chain sequence. This clone was observed a single time. No antigen is known for it. No base qualities exist here, and no much larger clone lies one base off it. The sample is drawn from a study of blood T cell repertoires in COVID-19 (dated by TCRdb to between 2020 and 2021). A note on the overall study: Samples from collaborators originated in the United States, Italy and Spain and spanned both the acute and convalescent phases of COVID-19. The dataset comprised deeply sampled blood TCRbeta repertoires from subjects exposed to, actively infected with, or recovered from COVID-19. A freely available public database, intended as a resource for researchers studying the immune response to SARS-CoV-2, is where the repertoires were released. Where HLA class I and class II types were available, the types were taken from metadata supplied by the sample provider, not from assay-based typing. Nearly every sample came with metadata listing a de-identified subject ID, COVID-19 status, age in years and sex. The material from the prospective study consisted of cDNA or gDNA derived from T cells, B-cell-depleted T cells, or PBMCs. Samples were obtained from the ongoing ImmuneRACE study (first 160 participants) and from about 1,300 subjects provided by 6 global collaborators.

General findings and caveats noted by the study authors: How much clinical and demographic metadata was included differed by source and by participant, and the metadata was provided uncurated.

Whole blood was collected in K2EDTA tubes by collaborating institutions according to the institutions' own protocols. For TCRbeta analysis, collaborator samples were shipped as frozen whole blood, as isolated PBMCs, or as DNA extracted from either sample type. TCRbeta CDR3 regions were amplified from genomic DNA using the immunoSEQ Assay, a bias-controlled multiplex PCR. The original pipeline was this. Within the assay, amplification of reference gene primers was used to estimate how many nucleated cells each sample contained. Sequence reads were collapsed and filtered to measure the absolute abundance of every unique TCRbeta CDR3 rearrangement. For each sample, productive Simpson clonality was calculated as the square root of Simpson's diversity index across productive rearrangements. Entries here come from immuneACCESS through TCRdb and include only in-frame sequences with V and J called. Some clones fail to appear in such tables; in the studies checked, an unresolved V gene covers under half of the shortfall, and the cause of the remainder is unknown. The D gene and trimming were derived from the DNA, and the V and J assignments and clone size from that table. This sample has some 58,000 clones in its table, and 80% to 90% of those were observed once. The ten largest clones capture about 3.2% of the sample.

Material: peripheral blood. This clonotype was obtained from a human donor in a cohort sampled during active COVID-19.

The CDR3 has the sequence CASRGDSLNEKLFF. The sequence in DNA is TGCGCCAGCAGGGGGGACAGCCTAAATGAAAAACTGTTTTTT. The chain is encoded by TRBV5-1 joined to TRBJ1-4; 7 central bases correspond to TRBD1. From cysteine to phenylalanine, the CDR3 is 14 amino acids long. The only DNA kept is the CDR3, 42 bases in frame from the first base. The germline V gene specifies SGHRS as CDR1 and YFSETQ as CDR2. Unmatched junction bases come to 6, with V trimmed by 5 bases and J by 5 bases.